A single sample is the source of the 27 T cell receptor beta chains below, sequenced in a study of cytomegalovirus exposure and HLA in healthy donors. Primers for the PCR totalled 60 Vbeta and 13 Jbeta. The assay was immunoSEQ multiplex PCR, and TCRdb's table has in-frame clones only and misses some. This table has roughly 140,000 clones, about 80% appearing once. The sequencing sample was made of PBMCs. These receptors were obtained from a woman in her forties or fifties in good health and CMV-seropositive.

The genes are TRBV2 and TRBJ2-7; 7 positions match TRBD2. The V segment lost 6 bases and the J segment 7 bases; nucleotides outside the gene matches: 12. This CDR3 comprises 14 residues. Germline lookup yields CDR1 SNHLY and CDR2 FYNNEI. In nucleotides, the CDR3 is TGTGCCAGCAGGCCCGTAGGCGGAGCGGGAGAGCAGTACTTC. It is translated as CASRPVGGAGEQYF. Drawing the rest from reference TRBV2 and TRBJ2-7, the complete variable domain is EPEVTQTPSHQVTQMGQEVILRCVPISNHLYFYWYRQILGQKVEFLVSFYNNEISEKSEIFDDQFSVERPDGSNFTLKIRSTKLEDSAMYFCASRPVGGAGEQYFGPGTRLTVT.

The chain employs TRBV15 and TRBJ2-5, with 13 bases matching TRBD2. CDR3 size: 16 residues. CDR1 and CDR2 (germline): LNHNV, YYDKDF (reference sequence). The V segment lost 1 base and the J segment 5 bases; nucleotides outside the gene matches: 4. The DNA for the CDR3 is TGTGCCACCAGCAGAGCCCGACTAGCGGGGGGTGAGACCCAGTACTTC. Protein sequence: CATSRARLAGGETQYF.

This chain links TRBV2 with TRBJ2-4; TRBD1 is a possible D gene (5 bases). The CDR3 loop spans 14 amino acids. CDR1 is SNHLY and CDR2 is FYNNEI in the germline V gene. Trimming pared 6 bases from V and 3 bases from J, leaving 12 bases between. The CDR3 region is CASSLQGGKNIQYF. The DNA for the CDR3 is TGTGCCAGCAGCCTGCAGGGTGGCAAAAACATTCAGTACTTC.

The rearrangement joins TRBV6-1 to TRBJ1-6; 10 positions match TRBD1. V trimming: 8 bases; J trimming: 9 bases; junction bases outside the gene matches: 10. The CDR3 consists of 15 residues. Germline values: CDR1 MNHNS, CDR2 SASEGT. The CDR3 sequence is CASFPMGQGISPLHF. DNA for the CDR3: TGTGCCAGCTTCCCCATGGGACAGGGGATTTCACCCCTCCACTTT.

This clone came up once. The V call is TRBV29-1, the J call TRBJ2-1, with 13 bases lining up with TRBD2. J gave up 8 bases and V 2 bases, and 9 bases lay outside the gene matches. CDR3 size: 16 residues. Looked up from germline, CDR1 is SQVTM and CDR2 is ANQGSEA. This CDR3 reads CSVEPNTSGGADEQFF. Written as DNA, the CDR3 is TGCAGCGTTGAACCAAATACTAGCGGGGGGGCCGATGAGCAGTTCTTC.

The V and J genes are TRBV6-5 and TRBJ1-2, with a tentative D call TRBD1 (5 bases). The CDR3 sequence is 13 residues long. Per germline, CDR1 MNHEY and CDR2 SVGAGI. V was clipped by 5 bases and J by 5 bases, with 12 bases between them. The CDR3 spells CASSKMGGYGYTF. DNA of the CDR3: TGTGCCAGCAGTAAGATGGGGGGTTATGGCTACACCTTC.

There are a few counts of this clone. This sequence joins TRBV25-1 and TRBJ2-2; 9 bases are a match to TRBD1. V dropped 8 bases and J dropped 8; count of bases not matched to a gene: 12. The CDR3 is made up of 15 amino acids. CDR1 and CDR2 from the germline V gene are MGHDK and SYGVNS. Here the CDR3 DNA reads TGTGCCAGCGGGGAACAGGGGGCGCGAGTTGGGGAGCTGTTTTTT. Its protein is CASGEQGARVGELFF. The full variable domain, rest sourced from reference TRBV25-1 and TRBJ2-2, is EADIYQTPRYLVIGTGKKITLECSQTMGHDKMYWYQQDPGMELHLIHYSYGVNSTEKGDLSSESTVSRIRTEHFPLTLESARPSHTSQYLCASGEQGARVGELFFGEGSRLTVL.

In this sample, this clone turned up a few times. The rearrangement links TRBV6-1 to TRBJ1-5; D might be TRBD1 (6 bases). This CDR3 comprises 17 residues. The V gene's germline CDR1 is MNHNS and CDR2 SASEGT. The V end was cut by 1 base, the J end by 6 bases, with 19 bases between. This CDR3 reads CASSEGYGGPLGQPQHF. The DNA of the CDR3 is TGTGCCAGCAGTGAAGGATACGGGGGGCCTTTAGGTCAGCCCCAGCATTTT.

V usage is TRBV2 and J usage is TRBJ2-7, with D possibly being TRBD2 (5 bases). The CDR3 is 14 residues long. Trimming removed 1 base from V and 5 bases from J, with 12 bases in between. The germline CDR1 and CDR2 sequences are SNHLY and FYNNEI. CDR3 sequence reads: CASSEGRSGNEQYF. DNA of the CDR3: TGTGCCAGCAGTGAAGGCAGGTCGGGGAACGAGCAGTACTTC.

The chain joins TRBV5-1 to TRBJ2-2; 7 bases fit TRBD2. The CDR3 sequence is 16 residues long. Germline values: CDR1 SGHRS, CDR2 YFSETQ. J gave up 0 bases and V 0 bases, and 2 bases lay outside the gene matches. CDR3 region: CASSLGLAANTGELFF. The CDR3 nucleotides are TGCGCCAGCAGCTTGGGGCTAGCGGCGAACACCGGGGAGCTGTTTTTT.

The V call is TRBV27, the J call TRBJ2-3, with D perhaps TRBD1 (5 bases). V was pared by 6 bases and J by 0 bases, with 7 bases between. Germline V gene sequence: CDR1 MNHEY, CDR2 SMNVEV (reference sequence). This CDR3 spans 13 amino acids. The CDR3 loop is CASRAGSTDTQYF. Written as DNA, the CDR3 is TGTGCCAGCAGGGCAGGGAGCACAGATACGCAGTATTTT.

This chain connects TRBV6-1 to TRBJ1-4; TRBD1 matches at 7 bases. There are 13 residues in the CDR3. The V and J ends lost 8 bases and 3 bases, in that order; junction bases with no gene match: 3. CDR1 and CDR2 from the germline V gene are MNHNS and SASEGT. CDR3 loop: CASGGTANEKLFF. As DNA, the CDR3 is TGTGCCAGCGGCGGGACAGCTAATGAAAAACTGTTTTTT.

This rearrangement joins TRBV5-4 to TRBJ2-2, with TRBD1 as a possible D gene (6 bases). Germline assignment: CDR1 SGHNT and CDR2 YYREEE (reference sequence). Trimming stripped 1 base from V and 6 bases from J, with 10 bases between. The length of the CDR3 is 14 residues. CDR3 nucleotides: TGTGCCAGCAGCTTGTACAGGGCGGCCGGGGAGCTGTTTTTT. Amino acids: CASSLYRAAGELFF. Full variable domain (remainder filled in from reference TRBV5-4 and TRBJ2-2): ETGVTQSPTHLIKTRGQQVTLRCSSQSGHNTVSWYQQALGQGPQFIFQYYREEENGRGNFPPRFSGLQFPNYSSELNVNALELDDSALYLCASSLYRAAGELFFGEGSRLTVL.

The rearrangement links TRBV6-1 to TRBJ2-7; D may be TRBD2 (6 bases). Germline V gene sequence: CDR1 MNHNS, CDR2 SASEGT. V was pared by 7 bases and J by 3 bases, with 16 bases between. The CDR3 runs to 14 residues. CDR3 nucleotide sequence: TGTGCCAGCACCCCCGGGGGTACAAGCTACGAGCAGTACTTC. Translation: CASTPGGTSYEQYF.

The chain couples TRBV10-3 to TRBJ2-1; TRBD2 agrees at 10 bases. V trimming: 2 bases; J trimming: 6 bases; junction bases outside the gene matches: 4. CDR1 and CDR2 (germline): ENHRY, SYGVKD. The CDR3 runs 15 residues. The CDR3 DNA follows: TGTGCCATCAGTGAGGGTAGCGGGGGGCCCAATGAGCAGTTCTTC. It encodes CAISEGSGGPNEQFF.

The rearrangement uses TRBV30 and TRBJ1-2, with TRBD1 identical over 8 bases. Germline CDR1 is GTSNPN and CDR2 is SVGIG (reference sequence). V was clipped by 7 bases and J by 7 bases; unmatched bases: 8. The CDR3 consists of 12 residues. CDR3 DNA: TGTGCCTCCGACAGGGGAAGTGCTGGCTACACCTTC. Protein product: CASDRGSAGYTF.

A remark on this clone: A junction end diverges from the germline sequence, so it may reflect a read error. In DNA, the CDR3 is TGTGCTAGTGGCCTGCCGGGACTACTGACCGAGGAGCTGTTTTTT. Translated: CASGLPGLLTEELFF. The chain couples TRBV12-5 to TRBJ2-2; TRBD2 matches at 7 bases. This CDR3 has 15 amino acids. Germline CDR1 reads LGHNT; CDR2 reads FRNRAP. Supplemented by reference TRBV12-5 and TRBJ2-2, the full variable domain reads DARVTQTPRHKVTEMGQEVTMRCQPILGHNTVFWYRQTMMQGLELLAYFRNRAPLDDSGMPKDRFSAEMPDATLATLKIQPSEPRDSAVYFCASGLPGLLTEELFFGEGSRLTVL.

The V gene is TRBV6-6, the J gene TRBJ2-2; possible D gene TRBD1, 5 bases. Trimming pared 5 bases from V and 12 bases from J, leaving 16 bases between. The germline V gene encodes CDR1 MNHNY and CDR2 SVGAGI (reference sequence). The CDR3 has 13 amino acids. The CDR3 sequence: CASSQQSSGKLFF. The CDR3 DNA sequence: TGTGCCAGCAGTCAGCAAAGTTCAGGGAAGCTGTTTTTT.

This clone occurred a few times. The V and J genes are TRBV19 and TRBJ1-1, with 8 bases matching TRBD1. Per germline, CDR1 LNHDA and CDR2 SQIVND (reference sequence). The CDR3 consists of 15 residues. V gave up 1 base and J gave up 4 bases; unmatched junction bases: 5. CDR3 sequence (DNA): TGTGCCAGTAGTATAGCGGCAGGGGGCCTCACTGAAGCTTTCTTT. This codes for CASSIAAGGLTEAFF.

CDR3 protein: CASSLGQGWYEQYF. The CDR3, as DNA: TGTGCCAGCAGCTTAGGACAGGGTTGGTACGAGCAGTACTTC. The chain is built from TRBV11-2 and TRBJ2-7, with TRBD1 matching over 7 bases. The germline V gene encodes CDR1 SGHAT and CDR2 FQNNGV. V dropped 1 base and J dropped 4; count of bases not matched to a gene: 4. CDR3 size: 14 residues.

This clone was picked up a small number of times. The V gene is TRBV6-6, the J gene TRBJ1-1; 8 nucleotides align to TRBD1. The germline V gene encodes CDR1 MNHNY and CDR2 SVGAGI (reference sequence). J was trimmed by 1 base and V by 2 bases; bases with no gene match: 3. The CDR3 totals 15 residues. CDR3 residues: CASSYIDRGNTEAFF. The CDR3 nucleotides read TGTGCCAGCAGTTACATTGACAGGGGGAACACTGAAGCTTTCTTT.

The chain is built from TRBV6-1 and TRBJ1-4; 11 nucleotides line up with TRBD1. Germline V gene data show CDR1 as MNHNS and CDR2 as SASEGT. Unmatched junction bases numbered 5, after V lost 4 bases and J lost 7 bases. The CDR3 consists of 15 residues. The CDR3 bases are TGTGCCAGCAGTGCGGGCGGACAGGGGGCTGAAAAACTGTTTTTT. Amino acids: CASSAGGQGAEKLFF.

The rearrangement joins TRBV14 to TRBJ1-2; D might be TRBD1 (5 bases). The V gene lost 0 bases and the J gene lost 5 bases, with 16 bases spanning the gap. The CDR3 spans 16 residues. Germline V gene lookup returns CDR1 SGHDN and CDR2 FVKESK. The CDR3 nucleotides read TGTGCCAGCAGCCAAGAGGGGGGGGTGAGGTTATATGGCTACACCTTC. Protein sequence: CASSQEGGVRLYGYTF.

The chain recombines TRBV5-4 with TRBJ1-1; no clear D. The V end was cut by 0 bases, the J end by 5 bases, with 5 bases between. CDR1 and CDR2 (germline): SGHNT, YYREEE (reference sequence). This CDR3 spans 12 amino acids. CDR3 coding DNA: TGTGCCAGCAGCTTGGACTGGACTGAAGCTTTCTTT. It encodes CASSLDWTEAFF.

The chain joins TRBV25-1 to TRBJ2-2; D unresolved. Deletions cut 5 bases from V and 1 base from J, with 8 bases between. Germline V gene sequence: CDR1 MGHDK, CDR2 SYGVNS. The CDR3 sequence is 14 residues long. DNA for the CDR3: TGTGCCAGCAGTCAACACCTGAACACCGGGGAGCTGTTTTTT. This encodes CASSQHLNTGELFF.

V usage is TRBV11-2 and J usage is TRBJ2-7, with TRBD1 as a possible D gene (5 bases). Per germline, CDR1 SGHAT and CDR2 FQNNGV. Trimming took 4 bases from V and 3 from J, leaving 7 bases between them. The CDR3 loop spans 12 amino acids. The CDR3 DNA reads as TGTGCCAGCAGCTGGACAAGCTACGAGCAGTACTTC. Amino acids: CASSWTSYEQYF.

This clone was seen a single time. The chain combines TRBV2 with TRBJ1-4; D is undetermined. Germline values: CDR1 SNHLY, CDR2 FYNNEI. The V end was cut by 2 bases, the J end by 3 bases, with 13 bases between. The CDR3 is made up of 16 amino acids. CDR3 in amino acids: CASSELLQISNEKLFF. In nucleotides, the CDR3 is TGTGCCAGCAGTGAACTTCTACAGATTTCTAATGAAAAACTGTTTTTT.